One sample yielded the 9 T cell receptor beta chains listed below, sequenced in a study of T cell changes during pregnancy in multiple sclerosis. Repertoires were generated with immunoSEQ multiplex PCR, while TCRdb's copy carries only in-frame clones and drops some. The table has just under 40,000 clones, about nine tenths seen once. The specimen comprised CD4+ T cells from peripheral blood mononuclear cells, sampled in the first trimester of pregnancy. The receptors stem from a female donor in good health, enrolled as a control in a pregnancy study.

The V gene is TRBV6-5, the J gene TRBJ2-1; D unclear. The CDR3 consists of 13 residues. Between the trimmed V and J ends, which lost 0 bases and 8 bases, there was a span of 8 bases. The germline V gene encodes CDR1 MNHEY and CDR2 SVGAGI. This chain's CDR3 is CASSYSMGDEQFF. As DNA, the CDR3 is TGTGCCAGCAGTTACTCGATGGGCGATGAGCAGTTCTTC.

The chain employs TRBV2 and TRBJ2-1; 11 bases line up with TRBD2. This CDR3 spans 15 amino acids. Trimming cost V 8 bases and J 4 bases; bases outside gene matches: 7. Germline CDR1 SNHLY, CDR2 FYNNEI. CDR3 sequence: CASRPTSGGYNEQFF. In DNA, the CDR3 is TGTGCCAGCCGCCCCACTAGCGGGGGTTACAATGAGCAGTTCTTC.

This clone is a singleton in its sample. V and J are TRBV15 and TRBJ2-5; 10 nucleotides agree with TRBD1. Germline V lookup: CDR1 LNHNV, CDR2 YYDKDF (reference sequence). V dropped 3 bases and J dropped 5; count of bases not matched to a gene: 3. The CDR3 covers 14 residues. The CDR3 DNA reads TGTGCCACCAGCAGGGACAGGGGGGTGGAGACCCAGTACTTC. It encodes CATSRDRGVETQYF.

J is TRBJ1-2 and V is TRBV28; D gene ambiguous. The germline CDR1 and CDR2 sequences are MDHEN and SYDVKM. This CDR3 has 13 amino acids. V was pared by 2 bases and J by 8 bases, with 12 bases between. The CDR3 sequence: CASSLGSIPGYTF. CDR3 in DNA: TGTGCCAGCAGTTTAGGGAGCATTCCCGGCTACACCTTC.

The chain couples TRBV9 to TRBJ1-2, with 8 bases matching TRBD1. The CDR3 contains 16 residues. The junction had 14 bases not matched to a gene; V was cut back by 0 bases and J by 10 bases. The germline CDR1 and CDR2 sequences are SGDLS and YYNGEE. The CDR3 DNA reads TGTGCCAGCAGCGTAGCGAGTGTCGGGACAGGACGCTACTACACCTTC. It codes for CASSVASVGTGRYYTF.

This clone was seen more than once but under ten times. The rearrangement uses TRBV7-8 and TRBJ1-3, with D possibly TRBD1 on 5 matching bases. Germline V lookup: CDR1 SGHVS, CDR2 FQNEAQ. With 5 bases removed from V and 5 bases from J, the gap between germline ends came to 19 bases. This CDR3 is 16 amino acids long. DNA for the CDR3: TGTGCCAGCAGCACCCAGGGACTCGCCGCCCGAAACACCATATATTTT. Translating it yields CASSTQGLAARNTIYF.

The V and J genes are TRBV7-3 and TRBJ1-1; 8 bases line up with TRBD1. The CDR3 extends over 15 amino acids. Germline trimming cut 8 bases from V and 6 bases from J; bases unmatched to any gene: 14. Germline-derived CDR1 and CDR2 are SGHTA and FQGTGA. The DNA for the CDR3 is TGTGCCAGCTCCGTCGGACAGGGACGCGTCGCTGAAGCTTTCTTT. It yields the protein CASSVGQGRVAEAFF. Combining the CDR3 with reference TRBV7-3 and TRBJ1-1 gives the whole variable domain GAGVSQTPSNKVTEKGKYVELRCDPISGHTALYWYRQSLGQGPEFLIYFQGTGAADDSGLPNDRFFAVRPEGSVSTLKIQRTERGDSAVYLCASSVGQGRVAEAFFGQGTRLTVV.

This sequence joins TRBV28 and TRBJ1-2; a possible D gene is TRBD1 (5 bases). The length of the CDR3 is 15 residues. Trimming shortened V by 5 bases and J by 4 bases, and 17 bases separated the two germline ends. Per germline, CDR1 MDHEN and CDR2 SYDVKM. CDR3 nucleotides: TGTGCCAGCAGTGGGCCTTGGTCAGGGCCCTATGGCTACACCTTC. Translated, it gives CASSGPWSGPYGYTF.

The rearrangement uses TRBV5-5 and TRBJ2-2; D not resolved. The CDR3 contains 14 residues. V was clipped by 2 bases and J by 0 bases, with 5 bases between them. Per germline, CDR1 SGHKS and CDR2 YYEKEE (reference sequence). For the CDR3, the DNA is TGTGCCAGCAGCTTTCGTCCGAACACCGGGGAGCTGTTTTTT. Translation: CASSFRPNTGELFF.